This entry features one T cell receptor (beta chain) sequence. The specificity of this receptor is unknown. No base qualities exist here, and no much larger clone lies one base off it. These data come from a study of T-cell reconstitution after alpha-beta-depleted transplantation in children (dated by TCRdb to between 2015 and 2016). Concerning the study at large: Using TCR repertoire profiling, the study followed T-cell immune reconstitution in a quantitative way in children after TCRalphabeta/CD19-depleted allogeneic hematopoietic cell transplantation. The investigation overall reported the following: In some patients, the high TCRbeta diversity seen at day 60 was put down to recipient T cells and intrathymic progenitors that had survived conditioning. The apparently early alphabetaT-cell count recovery about two months after transplant was reportedly dependent on only several hundred rapidly expanded clones derived from non-depleted graft cells. Over subsequent months, a decline in hyperexpanded clone frequencies was noted, and after one year, T-cell counts and TCRbeta diversity were mostly ascribed to newly produced T cells.

Including the terminal cysteine and phenylalanine, the CDR3 comprises 14 residues. The entry retains the CDR3 DNA only, 42 bases that are in frame from base 1. V is shortened by 3 bases, J by 8 bases, and the region joining them spans 14 bases. The library was prepared using PCR. The sequencer was an Illumina HiSeq 2500. TCR libraries were prepared with molecular barcoding, using unique molecular identifiers to normalize TCRbeta repertoire quantification. TCRdb redid the processing of the public reads, applying fastp at Q25 and MiXCR, and retained in-frame beta chains. Records with the same CDR3 protein are collapsed into one entry carrying the most frequent genes and DNA. Recorded for this sample are around 960,000 distinct CDR3 sequences; roughly 29% of them occurred a single time. Clones ranked in the top ten supply under 30% of the sample. Explained via the paper, the treatment or condition label denotes: allogeneic hematopoietic cell transplantation with graft depleted of TCRalphabeta T cells and CD19 B cells. The transplant recipients were children given TCRalphabeta/CD19-depleted allogeneic hematopoietic cell grafts.

This chain joins TRBV12-3 or TRBV12-4 to TRBJ2-1; no D segment can be confidently identified. The starting material was PBMCs, mostly from graft donor cells, obtained 360 days after TCRalphabeta/CD19-depleted stem cell transplant. The TCR originated in a boy in the first two years of life who had a stem cell transplant for SCID, so the T cells may come from the graft donor. The CDR3 protein is CASSFDPLVDEQFF. The bases are TGTGCCAGCAGTTTTGACCCCTTGGTTGATGAGCAGTTCTTC.